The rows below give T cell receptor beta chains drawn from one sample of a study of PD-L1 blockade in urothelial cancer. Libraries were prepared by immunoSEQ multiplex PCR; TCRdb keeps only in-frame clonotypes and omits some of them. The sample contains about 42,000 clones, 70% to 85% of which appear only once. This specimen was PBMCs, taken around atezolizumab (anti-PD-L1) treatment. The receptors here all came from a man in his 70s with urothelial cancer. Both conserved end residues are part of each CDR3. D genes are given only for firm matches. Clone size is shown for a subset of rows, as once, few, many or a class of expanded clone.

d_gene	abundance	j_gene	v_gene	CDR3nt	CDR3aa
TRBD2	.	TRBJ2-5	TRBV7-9	TGTGCCAGCAGCGCGCGAACCGGGACTAGCGGTGAGACCCAGTACTTC	CASSARTGTSGETQYF
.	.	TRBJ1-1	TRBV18	TGTGCCAGCTCACGAAGCGGGGAGATGAACACTGAAGCTTTCTTT	CASSRSGEMNTEAFF
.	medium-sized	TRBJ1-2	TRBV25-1	TGTGCCAGCAGCTCCCGACGGAGAACTAACTATGGCTACACCTTC	CASSSRRRTNYGYTF
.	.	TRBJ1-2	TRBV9	TGTGCCAGCAGCCAGGACTACACGGGGGGCTACACCTTC	CASSQDYTGGYTF
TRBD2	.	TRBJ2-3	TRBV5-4	TGTGCCAGCAGCTTGAAGTTAGCGGGAGGGGACTCGCAGTATTTT	CASSLKLAGGDSQYF
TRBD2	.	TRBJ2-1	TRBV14	TGTGCCAGCAGCCAAGGAGCGGGAGCCCGGCAGTTCTTC	CASSQGAGARQFF
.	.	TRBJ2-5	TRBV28	TGTGCCAGCAGTTTAGATCGGGTCAGGGAAGGGGAGACCCAGTACTTC	CASSLDRVREGETQYF
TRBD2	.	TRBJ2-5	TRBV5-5	TGTGCCAGCAGGATCACCGGGACTAGGGCACAAGAGACCCAGTACTTC	CASRITGTRAQETQYF
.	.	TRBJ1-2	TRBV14	TGTGCCAGCAGCCTGGGGCTTGACTATGGCTACACCTTC	CASSLGLDYGYTF
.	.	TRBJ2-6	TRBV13	TGTGCCAGCAGCGCATGGGGGGCTGGGGCCAACGTCCTGACTTTC	CASSAWGAGANVLTF
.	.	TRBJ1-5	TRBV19	TGTGCCAGTAGTATGAACGGCGGGGGCGGCAATCAGCCCCAGCATTTT	CASSMNGGGGNQPQHF
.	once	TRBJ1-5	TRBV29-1	TGCAGCGTTTCTCTGGCCCGCAGCAATCAGCCCCAGCATTTT	CSVSLARSNQPQHF
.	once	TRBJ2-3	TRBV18	TGTGCCAGCTCACCTCCGGCGGGCAGCACAGATACGCAGTATTTT	CASSPPAGSTDTQYF
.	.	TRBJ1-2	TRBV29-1	TGCAGCGCCCGAAGTGGATTGGCGGCAAAAGATTCTAACTATGGCTACACCTTC	CSARSGLAAKDSNYGYTF
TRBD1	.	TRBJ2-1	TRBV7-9	TGTGCCAGCAGCTTAAGGACAGGCCATAGGGGTAATGAGCAGTTCTTC	CASSLRTGHRGNEQFF
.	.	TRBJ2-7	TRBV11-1	TGTGCCAGCAGCTTAGGGCGGGACTCCATTGGGGGCGAGCAGTACTTC	CASSLGRDSIGGEQYF
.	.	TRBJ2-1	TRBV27	TGTGCCAGCAGGAGTTCAGCGGGCAATGAGCAGTTCTTC	CASRSSAGNEQFF
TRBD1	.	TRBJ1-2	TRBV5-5	TGTGCCAGCAGCCCGGGACAGGGGGACTATGGCTACACCTTC	CASSPGQGDYGYTF
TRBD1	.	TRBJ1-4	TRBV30	TGTGCCTGGACTGACAGGGGGGTTAATGAAAAACTGTTTTTT	CAWTDRGVNEKLFF
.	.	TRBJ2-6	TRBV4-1	TGCGCCAGCAGCCAAGAGGGGGGTTCTGGGGCCAACGTCCTGACTTTC	CASSQEGGSGANVLTF
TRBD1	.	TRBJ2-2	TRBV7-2	TGTGCCAGCAGCCCACAGGGGGCCATCAACACCGGGGAGCTGTTTTTT	CASSPQGAINTGELFF
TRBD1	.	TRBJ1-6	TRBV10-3	TGTGCCATCAGGACCGGGACAGGGGGATTTTCACCCCTCCACTTT	CAIRTGTGGFSPLHF
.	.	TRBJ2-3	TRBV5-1	TGCGCCAGCAGCTTACAAGGCCAGGGGGGAGATACGCAGTATTTT	CASSLQGQGGDTQYF
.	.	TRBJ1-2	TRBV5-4	TGTGCCAGCAGCATAGACCAGGGTGGCTATGGCTACACCTTC	CASSIDQGGYGYTF
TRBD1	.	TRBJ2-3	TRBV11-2	TGTGCCAGCGGGGAGGGGACAGGGGTTGGAGATACGCAGTATTTT	CASGEGTGVGDTQYF
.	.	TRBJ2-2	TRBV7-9	TGTGCCAGCAGCTTACTACCAGGGAACACCGGGGAGCTGTTTTTT	CASSLLPGNTGELFF
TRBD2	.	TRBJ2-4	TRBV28	TGTGCCAGCATTCCAGCGGGAGAGCTGGGGAAAAACATTCAGTACTTC	CASIPAGELGKNIQYF
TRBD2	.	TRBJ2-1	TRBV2	TGTGCCAGCAGTGAACTCGATCCGGGAGGGCCGGGATACAATGAGCAGTTCTTC	CASSELDPGGPGYNEQFF
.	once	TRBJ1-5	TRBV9	TGTGCCAGCAGCCTAGGGGGGGGTAGCAATCAGCCCCAGCATTTT	CASSLGGGSNQPQHF
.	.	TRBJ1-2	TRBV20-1	TGCAGTGCTAGGGGGGGCTATGGCTACACCTTC	CSARGGYGYTF
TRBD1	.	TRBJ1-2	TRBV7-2	TGTGCCAGCAGCCCCTCCGGACAGGGGAACGACTTC	CASSPSGQGNDF
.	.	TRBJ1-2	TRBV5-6	TGTGCCAGCAGCACTCTGGGGGGTGACTATGGCTACACCTTC	CASSTLGGDYGYTF
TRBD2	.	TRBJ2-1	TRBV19	TGTGCCAGTAGGGTTACTAGCGGGCTCTCCTACAATGAGCAGTTCTTC	CASRVTSGLSYNEQFF
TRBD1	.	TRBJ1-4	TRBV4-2	TGTGCCAGCAGCCAAGGGCAGACAGGGGGTGGTGAAAAACTGTTTTTT	CASSQGQTGGGEKLFF
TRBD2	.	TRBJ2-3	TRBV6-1	TGTGCCAGCAGTGAACAAGCGGGAGTGCCAGATACGCAGTATTTT	CASSEQAGVPDTQYF
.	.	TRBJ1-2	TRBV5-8	TGTGCCAGCAGCTTTGGGGGGGCTGGCTACACCTTC	CASSFGGAGYTF
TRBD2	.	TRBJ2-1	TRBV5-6	TGTGCCAGCAGCTTGCCGGGGGGGGTTGACAATGAGCAGTTCTTC	CASSLPGGVDNEQFF
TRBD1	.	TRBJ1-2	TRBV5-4	TGTGCCAGCAGCGCCGGCCCGACAGGGGGCTTCTGGGGCTACACCTTC	CASSAGPTGGFWGYTF
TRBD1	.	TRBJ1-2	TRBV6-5	TGTGCCAGCAGTACAGAGACAGGGGAGTATGGCTACACCTTC	CASSTETGEYGYTF
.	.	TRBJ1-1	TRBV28	TGTGCCAGCCGAGTGGGGGCGGAAGCTTTCTTT	CASRVGAEAFF
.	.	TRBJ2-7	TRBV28	TGTGCCAGCAGTTTCAGGGCAGCGAGATCCTACGAGCAGTACTTC	CASSFRAARSYEQYF
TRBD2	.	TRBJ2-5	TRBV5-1	TGCGCCAGCAGCTTGGAACTAGCGGAAGAGACCCAGTACTTC	CASSLELAEETQYF
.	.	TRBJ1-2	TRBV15	TGTGCCACCAGCGGCTGGACTGCGACTTTAAACTATGGCTACACCTTC	CATSGWTATLNYGYTF
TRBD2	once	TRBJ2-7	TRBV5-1	TGCGCCAGCCAAAATGGTGGGGGGGAACTCTTCTACGAGCAGTACTTC	CASQNGGGELFYEQYF
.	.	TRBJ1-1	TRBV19	TGTGCCAGTAGTATGCCGGGAGCCCCTGAAGCTTTCTTT	CASSMPGAPEAFF
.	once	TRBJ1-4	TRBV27	TGTGCCAGCAGTTCACCCAGGGAAGGGAAGGAGGAAAAACTGTTTTTT	CASSSPREGKEEKLFF
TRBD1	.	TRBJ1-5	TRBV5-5	TGTGCCAGCAGCACAACAGGGGCCCGCAATCAGCCCCAGCATTTT	CASSTTGARNQPQHF
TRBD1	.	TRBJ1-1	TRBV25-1	TGTGCCAGCATTGGATTAGACAGGGGGATCACTGAAGCTTTCTTT	CASIGLDRGITEAFF
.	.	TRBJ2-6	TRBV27	TGTGCCAGCAGTACCCGGCCGGGGTCTGGGGCCAACGTCCTGACTTTC	CASSTRPGSGANVLTF
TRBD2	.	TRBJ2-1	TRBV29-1	TGCAGCGGTGGACTAGCGGGCCAGGGAAGGCAGTTCTTC	CSGGLAGQGRQFF
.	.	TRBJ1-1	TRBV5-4	TGTGCCAGCAGCTTAGGAGAGAACACTGAAGCTTTCTTT	CASSLGENTEAFF
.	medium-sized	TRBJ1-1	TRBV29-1	TGCAGCGTTGAAGGGAGCAATGACGACACTGAAGCTTTCTTT	CSVEGSNDDTEAFF
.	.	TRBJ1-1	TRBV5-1	TGCGCCAGCAGCTTGTCCCAGGGGAACACTGAAGCTTTCTTT	CASSLSQGNTEAFF
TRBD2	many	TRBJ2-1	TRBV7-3	TGTGCCAGCAGCTTGACTAGCGGGACTTACAATGAGCAGTTCTTC	CASSLTSGTYNEQFF
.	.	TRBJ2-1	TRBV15	TGTGCCACCAGCAGAGATCCGGTTAGCGGCAGATATGAGCAGTTCTTC	CATSRDPVSGRYEQFF
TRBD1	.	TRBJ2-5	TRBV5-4	TGTGCCAGCAGCAAAACTACAGGGGGCGGAGAGACCCAGTACTTC	CASSKTTGGGETQYF
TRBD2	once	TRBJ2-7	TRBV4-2	TGTGCCAGCAGCCCCGAGTGGCTAGCGGCATCCTACGAGCAGTACTTC	CASSPEWLAASYEQYF